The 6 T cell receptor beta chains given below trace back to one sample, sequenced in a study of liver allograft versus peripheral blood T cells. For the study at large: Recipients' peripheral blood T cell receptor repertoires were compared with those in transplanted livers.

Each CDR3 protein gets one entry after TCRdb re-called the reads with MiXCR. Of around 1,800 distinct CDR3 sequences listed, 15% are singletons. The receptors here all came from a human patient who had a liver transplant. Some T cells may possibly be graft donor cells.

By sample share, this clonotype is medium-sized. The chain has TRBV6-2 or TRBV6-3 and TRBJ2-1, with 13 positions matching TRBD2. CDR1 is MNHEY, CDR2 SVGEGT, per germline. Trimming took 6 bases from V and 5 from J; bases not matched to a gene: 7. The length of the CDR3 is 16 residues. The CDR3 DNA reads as TGTGCCAGCAGCCGGAGGGGACTAGCGGGGAACAATGAGCAGTTCTTC. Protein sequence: CASSRRGLAGNNEQFF.

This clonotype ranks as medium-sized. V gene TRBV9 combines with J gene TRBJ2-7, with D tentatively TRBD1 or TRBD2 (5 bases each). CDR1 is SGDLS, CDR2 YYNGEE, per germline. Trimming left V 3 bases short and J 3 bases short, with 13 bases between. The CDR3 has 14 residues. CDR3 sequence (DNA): TGTGCCAGCAGCGCTTCCGGGACGTACTACGAGCAGTACTTC. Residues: CASSASGTYYEQYF.

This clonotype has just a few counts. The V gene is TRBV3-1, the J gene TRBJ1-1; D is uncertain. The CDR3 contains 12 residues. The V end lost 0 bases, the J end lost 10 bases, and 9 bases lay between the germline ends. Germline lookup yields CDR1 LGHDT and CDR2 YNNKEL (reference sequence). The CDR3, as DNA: TGTGCCAGCAGCCAAGATTGGAGTTCAGCTTTCTTT. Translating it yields CASSQDWSSAFF. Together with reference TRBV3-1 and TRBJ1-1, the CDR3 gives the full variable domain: DTAVSQTPKYLVTQMGNDKSIKCEQNLGHDTMYWYKQDSKKFLKIMFSYNNKELIINETVPNRFSPKSPDKAHLNLHINSLELGDSAVYFCASSQDWSSAFFGQGTRLTVV.

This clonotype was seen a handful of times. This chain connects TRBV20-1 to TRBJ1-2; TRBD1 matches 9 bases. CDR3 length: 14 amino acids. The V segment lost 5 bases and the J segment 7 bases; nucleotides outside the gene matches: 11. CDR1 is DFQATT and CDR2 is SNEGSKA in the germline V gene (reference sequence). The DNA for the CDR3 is TGCAGTGCTGCCGGACAGGGGCGGCTAGTTGGCTACACCTTC. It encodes CSAAGQGRLVGYTF.

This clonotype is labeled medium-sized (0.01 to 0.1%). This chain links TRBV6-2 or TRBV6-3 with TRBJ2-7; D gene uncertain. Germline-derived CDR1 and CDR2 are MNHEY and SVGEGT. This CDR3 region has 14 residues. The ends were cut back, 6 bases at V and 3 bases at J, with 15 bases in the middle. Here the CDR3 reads CASSLLSLVYEQYF. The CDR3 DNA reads TGTGCCAGCAGCCTACTGAGCCTCGTCTACGAGCAGTACTTC.

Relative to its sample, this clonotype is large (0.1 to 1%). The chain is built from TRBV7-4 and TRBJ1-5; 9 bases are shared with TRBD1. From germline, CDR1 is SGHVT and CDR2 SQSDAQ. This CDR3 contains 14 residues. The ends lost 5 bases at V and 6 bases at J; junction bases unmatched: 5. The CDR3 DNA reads TGTGCCAGCAGCCAGGGGACAGGGTCTCAGCCCCAGCATTTT. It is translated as CASSQGTGSQPQHF.